What follows are 27 T cell receptor beta chains derived from one specimen sequenced in a study of T cells in Graves' hyperthyroidism and ophthalmopathy. RNA transcripts gave rise to amplified TCR beta CDR3 regions. During a first-round RT-PCR of the TCR CDR3, the HTBI primer set was used. TCRdb ran MiXCR on the multiplex PCR reads and lists one entry per CDR3 protein. The sample has about 560,000 distinct CDR3 sequences, 16% seen once. The sequenced material came from blood. Source of these receptors: a woman aged 18-29 years with Graves' hyperthyroidism.

The DNA for the CDR3 is TGCAGCGCCGGGACAGGGGGTTTCGAGCAGTACTTC. It specifies CSAGTGGFEQYF. The chain has TRBV20-1 and TRBJ2-7; TRBD1 aligns across 11 bases. Per germline, CDR1 DFQATT and CDR2 SNEGSKA (reference sequence). This CDR3 comprises 12 residues.

This clonotype was picked up many times. The chain employs TRBV12-3 or TRBV12-4 and TRBJ1-1; no clear D. V lost 5 bases to trimming and J lost 2 bases, with 12 bases between them. The CDR3 runs to 14 residues. The DNA for the CDR3 is TGTGCCAGCAGTCTCCAAGGGATCAACACTGAAGCTTTCTTT. Translation: CASSLQGINTEAFF.

There are many counts of this clonotype. The J gene is TRBJ2-3, the V gene TRBV7-3; 7 bases line up with TRBD1. With 5 bases clipped from V and 4 bases from J, the junction kept 3 bases outside the gene matches. The CDR3 is 13 amino acids. Per germline, CDR1 SGHTA and CDR2 FQGTGA. The DNA of the CDR3 is TGTGCCAGCAGCCCTCAGGGGGCAGATACGCAGTATTTT. This gives the protein CASSPQGADTQYF.

This clonotype was recorded many times. J is TRBJ2-3 and V is TRBV20-1; 9 nucleotides agree with TRBD2. The germline CDR1 and CDR2 sequences are DFQATT and SNEGSKA (reference sequence). The CDR3 covers 14 residues. Trimming cost V 5 bases and J 4 bases; bases outside gene matches: 7. The CDR3 reads CSAFSGSTADTQYF. DNA for the CDR3: TGCAGTGCTTTTAGCGGGAGTACAGCAGATACGCAGTATTTT.

The chain has TRBV2 and TRBJ2-4; no firm D call. Germline V gene sequence: CDR1 SNHLY, CDR2 FYNNEI. V lost 2 bases and J lost 6, with 11 bases in between. This CDR3 region has 14 residues. The CDR3 sequence: CASSEWSGGNIQYF. The CDR3 nucleotides are TGTGCCAGCAGTGAATGGTCTGGTGGAAACATTCAGTACTTC.

This clonotype has only a few counts. The chain recombines TRBV10-3 with TRBJ1-5; D gene unclear. Trimming removed 4 bases from V and 10 bases from J, with 17 bases in between. The CDR3 is 14 residues long. Germline assignment: CDR1 ENHRY and CDR2 SYGVKD. The CDR3 DNA is TGTGCCATCAGTGTCGGGCGAAATGGTCAACCCCAGCATTTT. This codes for CAISVGRNGQPQHF.

This clonotype was counted ten times or more. The chain couples TRBV20-1 to TRBJ1-4, with D unclear. Germline V gene data show CDR1 as DFQATT and CDR2 as SNEGSKA (reference sequence). V lost 6 bases, J lost 9 bases, and 14 bases lay in between. The CDR3 length is 12 residues. As DNA, the CDR3 is TGCAGTGCCCAGTCGGTAGGGCAAAAACTGTTTTTT. Its translation is CSAQSVGQKLFF.

This clonotype was counted a few times. The V and J genes are TRBV28 and TRBJ2-1; 8 nucleotides line up with TRBD1. The ends lost 7 bases at V and 9 bases at J; junction bases unmatched: 8. Germline CDR1 and CDR2: MDHEN and SYDVKM. The CDR3 has 13 residues. This CDR3 reads CASNPDRVGEQFF. DNA for the CDR3: TGTGCCAGCAATCCGGACAGGGTCGGTGAGCAGTTCTTC.

The V gene is TRBV11-2, the J gene TRBJ2-1; D not certain. V gave up 6 bases and J gave up 8 bases, with 14 bases separating them. Germline V gene data show CDR1 as SGHAT and CDR2 as FQNNGV. The CDR3 sequence is 13 residues long. CDR3 DNA sequence: TGTGCCAGCAGTCTAATGTGGGCTCATGAGCAGTTCTTC. Translating it yields CASSLMWAHEQFF.

About this clonotype: A read error is possible here, since a much larger clone lies one base away. The conserved final phenylalanine or tryptophan is absent from the CDR3, which likely points to a read error. The chain employs TRBV5-1 and TRBJ2-7; the D gene is possibly TRBD2 (6 bases). Deletions cut 4 bases from V and 5 bases from J, with 16 bases between. CDR3 length: 14 amino acids. Germline CDR1 and CDR2: SGHRS and YFSETQ. The DNA for the CDR3 is TGCGCCAGCAGCCCTGCGGGGCAGGGCCACGAGCAGTACCTC. Protein sequence: CASSPAGQGHEQYL.

V gene TRBV4-1 combines with J gene TRBJ2-7, with D perhaps TRBD1 or TRBD2 (5 bases each). This CDR3 comprises 14 residues. V gave up 4 bases and J gave up 7 bases, with 17 bases separating them. CDR1 and CDR2 (germline): MGHRA, YSYEKL. This chain's CDR3 is CASSPLGPSGEQYF. Here the CDR3 DNA reads TGCGCCAGCAGCCCCCTGGGGCCCTCGGGGGAGCAGTACTTC.

This clonotype was seen only a few times. The V and J genes are TRBV29-1 and TRBJ1-2; D is possibly TRBD1 (5 bases). The V gene lost 4 bases and the J gene lost 3 bases, with 12 bases spanning the gap. The CDR3 totals 13 residues. Germline CDR1 reads SQVTM; CDR2 reads ANQGSEA. The CDR3, as DNA: TGCAGCGTTGTCCACATAGGGGACTATGGCTACACCTTC. It is translated as CSVVHIGDYGYTF.

Note on this clonotype: At one of its ends the junction is not consistent with the germline gene, which may arise from a read error. The chain combines TRBV3-1 with TRBJ2-5, with 8 bases that match TRBD2. The CDR3 is 17 amino acids. The V gene's germline CDR1 is LGHDT and CDR2 YNNKEL (reference sequence). CDR3 loop: CASSQDDEREYQQTQYF. CDR3 DNA: TGTGCCAGCAGCCAAGACGACGAGCGGGAGTACCAACAGACCCAGTACTTC.

Many counts were recorded for this clonotype. The CDR3 sequence: CASSYIPPGTGGPSNQPQHF. In DNA form, the CDR3 reads TGTGCCAGCAGTTACATACCCCCTGGGACAGGGGGCCCAAGCAATCAGCCCCAGCATTTT. V gene TRBV6-5 combines with J gene TRBJ1-5; 12 nucleotides match TRBD1. In germline, CDR1 is MNHEY, CDR2 SVGAGI. CDR3 size: 20 residues. The ends lost 2 bases at V and 1 base at J; junction bases unmatched: 12.

The gene calls are TRBV5-5 and TRBJ2-7; 7 bases align to TRBD1. Germline assignment: CDR1 SGHKS and CDR2 YYEKEE (reference sequence). CDR3 length: 15 residues. Trimming at V came to 7 bases and at J to 4 bases, leaving 14 bases not matched to a gene. The CDR3 region is CASFRGQPGGYEQYF. CDR3 sequence (DNA): TGTGCCAGCTTCCGGGGACAGCCAGGGGGTTACGAGCAGTACTTC.

This clonotype occurred many times. This chain links TRBV3-1 with TRBJ2-3, with TRBD2 matching over 10 bases. V dropped 8 bases and J dropped 0; count of bases not matched to a gene: 8. The CDR3 spans 16 residues. CDR1 and CDR2 (germline): LGHDT, YNNKEL (reference sequence). The CDR3, as DNA: TGTGCCAGCGCTAGCGGGAGTTCCCTTAGCACAGATACGCAGTATTTT. Its translation: CASASGSSLSTDTQYF.

V usage is TRBV11-2 and J usage is TRBJ2-1; D not certain. Trimming shortened V by 1 base and J by 6 bases, and 7 bases separated the two germline ends. The CDR3 length is 13 residues. Germline lookup yields CDR1 SGHAT and CDR2 FQNNGV. The CDR3 is CASSLGSFNEQFF. CDR3 nucleotides: TGTGCCAGCAGCTTAGGGTCTTTCAATGAGCAGTTCTTC.

The CDR3 sequence is CASVPRTSAVYEQYF. CDR3 sequence (DNA): TGTGCCAGCGTTCCTCGGACTAGCGCCGTCTACGAGCAGTACTTC. The chain links TRBV28 to TRBJ2-7, with 9 bases lining up with TRBD2. The ends lost 8 bases at V and 3 bases at J; junction bases unmatched: 11. The CDR3 loop spans 15 amino acids. The germline V gene has CDR1 MDHEN and CDR2 SYDVKM. Full variable domain (missing parts from reference TRBV28 and TRBJ2-7): DVKVTQSSRYLVKRTGEKVFLECVQDMDHENMFWYRQDPGLGLRLIYFSYDVKMKEKGDIPEGYSVSREKKERFSLILESASTNQTSMYLCASVPRTSAVYEQYFGPGTRLTVT.

This clonotype was counted at least ten times. The chain uses TRBV3-1 and TRBJ2-7; D is unresolved. V lost 0 bases and J lost 0, with 12 bases in between. CDR3 size: 16 residues. The V gene's germline CDR1 is LGHDT and CDR2 YNNKEL (reference sequence). This CDR3 reads CASSQDSRAPSYEQYF. The CDR3 DNA is TGTGCCAGCAGCCAAGATTCCCGGGCTCCCTCCTACGAGCAGTACTTC.

This clonotype occurred many times. The V gene is TRBV6-1, the J gene TRBJ2-3; D is uncertain. The CDR3 runs to 17 residues. Between the trimmed V and J ends, which lost 2 bases and 2 bases, there was a span of 17 bases. Germline V gene lookup returns CDR1 MNHNS and CDR2 SASEGT. The CDR3 reads CASSESSAIWDTDTQYF. CDR3 sequence (DNA): TGTGCCAGCAGTGAATCATCCGCGATATGGGACACAGATACGCAGTATTTT.

The genes are TRBV6-1 and TRBJ2-5; 7 positions match TRBD1. Looked up from germline, CDR1 is MNHNS and CDR2 is SASEGT. V shed 5 bases, J shed 6 bases, and the junction held 9 bases outside the gene matches. This CDR3 comprises 14 residues. The CDR3 DNA reads as TGTGCCAGCAGTAAACAGGGGTTTGAGAAGACCCAGTACTTC. Translated, it gives CASSKQGFEKTQYF.

V is TRBV13 and J is TRBJ2-7, with TRBD1 matching over 8 bases. CDR3 length: 14 amino acids. Trimming removed 6 bases from V and 0 bases from J; junction bases left unmatched: 4. Germline V gives CDR1 PRHDT, CDR2 FYEKMQ (reference sequence). The CDR3 DNA sequence: TGTGCCAGCAGTCAGGGACAGGACTCCTACGAGCAGTACTTC. It codes for CASSQGQDSYEQYF.

The chain recombines TRBV6-2 or TRBV6-3 with TRBJ2-4, with TRBD1 matching 9 bases. J was trimmed by 7 bases and V by 6 bases; bases with no gene match: 7. The CDR3 covers 14 residues. Looked up from germline, CDR1 is MNHEY and CDR2 is SVGEGT. The CDR3 is CASRMGQGVNIQYF. CDR3 DNA sequence: TGTGCCAGCAGAATGGGACAGGGTGTCAACATTCAGTACTTC.

This clonotype was observed a few times. The rearrangement links TRBV12-3 or TRBV12-4 to TRBJ2-2; a possible D gene is TRBD2 (6 bases). V was trimmed by 3 bases and J by 4 bases, leaving 12 bases between them. The CDR3 covers 15 residues. For the CDR3, the DNA is TGTGCCAGCAGTTTCTTTAGCGGACCCACCGGGGAGCTGTTTTTT. Translated: CASSFFSGPTGELFF.

The chain has TRBV7-9 and TRBJ2-6; no clear D gene. This CDR3 contains 16 residues. CDR1 and CDR2 (germline): SEHNR, FQNEAQ (reference sequence). Trimming took off 5 bases at V and 1 base at J, with 12 bases between the two ends. DNA of the CDR3: TGTGCCAGCAGCCCAGAAGTTGGTTCTGGGGCCAACGTCCTGACTTTC. Translating gives CASSPEVGSGANVLTF.

This clonotype was counted at least ten times. The genes are TRBV3-1 and TRBJ2-5; weak D call: TRBD1 (5 bases). V shed 3 bases and J shed 2 bases, with 7 bases lying between them. This CDR3 spans 13 amino acids. CDR1 is LGHDT and CDR2 is YNNKEL in the germline V gene (reference sequence). The CDR3 region has the DNA TGTGCCAGCAGCCACAGGGAACAAGAGACCCAGTACTTC. Translating gives CASSHREQETQYF.

This clonotype appeared many times. This chain joins TRBV7-9 and TRBJ1-1; D call uncertain. This CDR3 is 13 amino acids long. The germline V gene has CDR1 SEHNR and CDR2 FQNEAQ (reference sequence). Trimming pared 5 bases from V and 2 bases from J, leaving 9 bases between. The chain's CDR3 is CASSPYTNTEAFF. The CDR3 nucleotides are TGTGCCAGCAGCCCCTACACTAACACTGAAGCTTTCTTT.